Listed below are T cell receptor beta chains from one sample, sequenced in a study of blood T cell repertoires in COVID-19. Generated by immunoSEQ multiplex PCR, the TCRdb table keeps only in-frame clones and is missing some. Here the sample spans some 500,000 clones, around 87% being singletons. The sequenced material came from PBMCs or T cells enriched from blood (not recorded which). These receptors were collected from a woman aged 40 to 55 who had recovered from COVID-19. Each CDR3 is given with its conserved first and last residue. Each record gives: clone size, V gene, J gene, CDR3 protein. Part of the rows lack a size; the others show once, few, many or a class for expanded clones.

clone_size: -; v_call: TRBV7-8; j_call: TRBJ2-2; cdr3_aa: CASSSGLAGGPSGELFF
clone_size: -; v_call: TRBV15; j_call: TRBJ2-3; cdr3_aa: CATSRALQGAGDTQYF
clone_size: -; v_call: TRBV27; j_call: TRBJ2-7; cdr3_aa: CASSPGGISYEQYF
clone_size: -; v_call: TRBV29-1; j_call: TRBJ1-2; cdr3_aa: CSVVSGEHYGYTF
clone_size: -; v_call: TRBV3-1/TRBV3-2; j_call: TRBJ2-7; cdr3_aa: CASSQEPWGAYEQYF
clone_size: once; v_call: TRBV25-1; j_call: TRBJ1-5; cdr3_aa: CASSEGGRSQPQHF
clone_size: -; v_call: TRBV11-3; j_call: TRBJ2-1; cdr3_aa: CASSLELSPNDEQFF
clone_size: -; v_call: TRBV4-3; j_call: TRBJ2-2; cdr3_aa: CASSQGPRGTGELFF
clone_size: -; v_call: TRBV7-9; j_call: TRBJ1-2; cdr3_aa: CASSLEDRRHYGYTF
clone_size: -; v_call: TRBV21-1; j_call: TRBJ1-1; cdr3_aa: CASSTQGASEAFF
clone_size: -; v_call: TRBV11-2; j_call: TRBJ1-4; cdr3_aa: CASSLAELVTEKLFF